This T cell receptor (beta chain) comes out of a study of glioma-infiltrating T cells (dated by TCRdb to about 2016). About the full investigation: The study sequenced TCR alpha- and beta-chain repertoires from glioma tissue, from non-neoplastic brain tissue and from matched peripheral blood mononuclear cells. To gauge divergence between tissue and blood T-cell populations, every tissue-infiltrating repertoire was compared against the peripheral blood repertoire from the same patient. Three low-grade glioma patients, under ten primary glioblastoma patients, and three non-glioma patients who contributed non-neoplastic brain tissue made up the paired cohort. What the work shows at the level of the full study, not this receptor alone: VJ-independent divergence between tissue and blood was below expectation in non-neoplastic patients but above expectation in all gliomas, especially low-grade gliomas. Very few CDR3 sequences were shared between tissue and blood, attributed to high CDR3 diversity and limited sampling. Small numbers underpinned the group comparisons: eight glioblastoma patients, three low-grade glioma patients and three non-neoplastic patients.

The iRepertoire nested amplicon-rescue multiplex PCR (arm-PCR) platform was used to amplify TCR alpha and beta CDR3 regions from RNA. One-step reverse transcription and amplification used roughly 95-450 ng of tissue mRNA or PBMC total RNA as input. After bead purification, a secondary multiplex PCR added Illumina adapters, and libraries were gel-purified between 200 and 400 bp. Libraries carried internal 6-nucleotide barcodes used for demultiplexing. Sequencing of libraries was performed on an Illumina MiSeq with 2x220 or 2x250 nucleotide paired-end reads. Per the authors' processing: Paired reads were merged with FLASH 1.2.11 and aligned to the GRCh37 human genome with BWA-MEM before extracting TRA and TRB reads. For V and J assignment, an IMGT-derived reference of cassette sequences and CDR3 motifs that included pseudogenes was used. Reads were translated in three frames, and productive CDR3s were defined by a C…FGXG motif without stop codons. Clonotypes were defined as unique combinations of V-J cassette pair and CDR3 amino acid sequence. Hamming distance filtering was applied to reads, with thresholds set by the sequence error rate of each sample in mapped regions. TCRdb redid the processing of the public reads, applying fastp at Q25 and MiXCR, and retained in-frame beta chains. Each entry merges the rows of one CDR3 protein and shows their most common DNA and genes. None of the V and J calls come from the authors' own analysis; TCRdb made them. For this sample the table gives 150,000 or so distinct CDR3 sequences, of which around 40% were detected only once. The ten largest clones take up 15% to 25% of the sample.

After removal of 3 bases from V and 1 base from J, the junction retains 11 bases not matched to a gene. Based on the germline V gene (reference sequence), the CDR1 and CDR2 sequences are DFQATT and SNEGSKA. Counted from cysteine to phenylalanine, this CDR3 has 16 amino acids. Only the CDR3 part of the read is kept: 48 bases, read in frame from the first base. This clonotype was detected a few times. Its binding antigen is unknown. One base away there is no much larger clone; base qualities are not given. The chain is encoded by TRBV20-1 joined to TRBJ2-7; 8 junctional bases match TRBD1. The receptor's source is a human donor with low-grade glioma or glioblastoma, undergoing nonglioma brain surgery, or in good health (not recorded which). The sample comprised glioma tissue, nonneoplastic brain tissue, or PBMCs (not recorded which). This receptor carries the CDR3 CSARVFGTGISYEQYF. The nucleotides read TGCAGTGCTAGGGTCTTTGGGACAGGTATATCCTACGAGCAGTACTTC.